This is a list of T cell receptor beta chains from one sample in a study of T cells in localized non-small cell lung cancer. Method: immunoSEQ multiplex PCR; TCRdb's copy keeps in-frame clones and lacks some. The table records under 35,000 clones, 80% to 95% of them present only once. The sample consisted of peripheral blood mononuclear cells, taken before any cancer treatment. Receptors originate from a woman between 40 and 69 years old with stage III lung adenocarcinoma. The CDR3 runs from the conserved cysteine through the conserved F or W. A D gene is named only where the DNA matches it firmly. The size of a clone is reported for some rows only, either as once, few or many, or as a class for expanded clones.

TRBV7-9	-	TRBJ2-6	-	TGTGCCAGCCGACGGGACGGTGGCTCTGGGGCCAACGTCCTGACTTTC	CASRRDGGSGANVLTF
TRBV19	-	TRBJ1-2	-	TGTGCCAGTACCGAGGGGGGACAAGACTATGGCTACACCTTC	CASTEGGQDYGYTF
TRBV29-1	-	TRBJ1-5	-	TGCAGCGTATCCGGGACGGGGGGCAATCAGCCCCAGCATTTT	CSVSGTGGNQPQHF
TRBV7-2	TRBD1	TRBJ1-2	-	TGTGCCAGCAGCCGCGGACAGGGGGAACGAGGCTACACCTTC	CASSRGQGERGYTF
TRBV19	TRBD1	TRBJ2-6	-	TGTGCCAGTATCCCGGGACAGGGGGCTGGGGCCAACGTCCTGACTTTC	CASIPGQGAGANVLTF
TRBV7-2	-	TRBJ2-3	-	TGTGCCAGCAGCTCCCTAGGTCCGGGCCCAGATACGCAGTATTTT	CASSSLGPGPDTQYF
TRBV10-3	TRBD1	TRBJ1-2	-	TGTGCCATCAGTGAGTCTGGGACAGGGGGAAATGGCTACACCTTC	CAISESGTGGNGYTF
TRBV2	-	TRBJ1-1	-	TGTGCCAGCAGTGGACAGACAGAGACTGCTTTCTTT	CASSGQTETAFF
TRBV7-9	TRBD1	TRBJ2-7	-	TGTGCCAGCAGCTTCACAGGGGTGACCTACGAGCAGTACTTC	CASSFTGVTYEQYF
TRBV6-5	-	TRBJ1-4	-	TGTGCCAGCAGCAGGGAGAAGAATGAAAAACTGTTTTTT	CASSREKNEKLFF
TRBV11-2	TRBD1	TRBJ2-7	-	TGTGCCAGCAGCCCCGGGACAGGCTACGAGCAGTACTTC	CASSPGTGYEQYF
TRBV28	-	TRBJ1-6	-	TGTGCCAGCAGTTTTCTGGACAGAGATAATTCACCCCTCCACTTT	CASSFLDRDNSPLHF
TRBV6-1	-	TRBJ2-1	-	TGTGCCAGCAGTGAATGGTTAGCCTTGTACAATGAGCAGTTCTTC	CASSEWLALYNEQFF
TRBV7-9	TRBD1	TRBJ1-1	-	TGTGCCAGCAGCTATTTGGACAGGGGAGCTGAAGCTTTCTTT	CASSYLDRGAEAFF
TRBV28	-	TRBJ1-2	-	TGTGCCAGCAGTTCCCCACAGGGTGGCGGCTACACCTTC	CASSSPQGGGYTF
TRBV19	-	TRBJ1-5	-	TGTGCCAGTACCCCCGGAGGGGGGAATCAGCCCCAGCATTTT	CASTPGGGNQPQHF
TRBV19	TRBD2	TRBJ2-3	-	TGTGCCAGTAGTATAGTAGCGGGAGCCGATCCAGATACGCAGTATTTT	CASSIVAGADPDTQYF
TRBV19	TRBD2	TRBJ2-1	-	TGTGCCAGTAGTATAGCCAGCGGCGGGAGCTCCTACAATGAGCAGTTCTTC	CASSIASGGSSYNEQFF
TRBV5-5	-	TRBJ2-7	-	TGTGCCAGCAGCTTGGAGGGATACGAGCAGTACTTC	CASSLEGYEQYF
TRBV28	-	TRBJ1-1	-	TGTGCCAGCAGTTTTGTTACAGGAGGTACTGAAGCTTTCTTT	CASSFVTGGTEAFF
TRBV18	-	TRBJ2-5	-	TGTGCCAGCTCACCATTCCAGCCAGAGACCCAGTACTTC	CASSPFQPETQYF
TRBV28	-	TRBJ2-2	-	TGTGCCAGCAGCCGAGGACAGAACACCGGGGAGCTGTTTTTT	CASSRGQNTGELFF
TRBV11-2	-	TRBJ1-6	-	TGTGCCAGCAGCTCACCGGGGCCATCACCCCTCCACTTT	CASSSPGPSPLHF
TRBV19	-	TRBJ1-2	-	TGTGCCAGTAGCCGCTACGGGGGTGGCTACACCTTC	CASSRYGGGYTF
TRBV13	-	TRBJ2-1	-	TGTGCCAGCAGCTTAGTGGGGAGCGGGAATGAGCAGTTCTTC	CASSLVGSGNEQFF
TRBV5-1	TRBD1	TRBJ1-1	-	TGCGCCAGCAGCTTGGGGACAGGCCCTGAAGCTTTCTTT	CASSLGTGPEAFF
TRBV29-1	-	TRBJ2-1	-	TGCAGCGTTGAAACCACGGCGGGCAATGAGCAGTTCTTC	CSVETTAGNEQFF
TRBV18	-	TRBJ1-1	-	TGTGCCAGCTCACCCGACAGAACTGAAGCTTTCTTT	CASSPDRTEAFF
TRBV28	-	TRBJ2-3	-	TGTGCCAGCAGTTTATTCGTCCCCTCTAGCACAGATACGCAGTATTTT	CASSLFVPSSTDTQYF
TRBV10-2	-	TRBJ1-5	few	TGCGCCAGCAGTTTAGGGATGGGGGGTGGCAATCAGCCCCAGCATTTT	CASSLGMGGGNQPQHF
TRBV9	-	TRBJ2-3	-	TGTGCCAGCAGCGTGGCGGCGGACCCCCCTGGTACGCAGTATTTT	CASSVAADPPGTQYF
TRBV6-1	-	TRBJ1-6	-	TGTGCCAGCAGTGAAGTTTCTAGCCTTACACCCCTCCACTTT	CASSEVSSLTPLHF
TRBV5-1	-	TRBJ2-5	-	TGCGCCAGCAGCTTGTTGGGTGGGGAGACCCAGTACTTC	CASSLLGGETQYF
TRBV12-5	TRBD1	TRBJ2-5	-	TGTGCTAGTGGTTTGGATCAGGGACAGGGAAGAGAGACCCAGTACTTC	CASGLDQGQGRETQYF
TRBV5-4	-	TRBJ2-7	-	TGTGCCAGCAGCCTGATAGATGACGAGCAGTACTTC	CASSLIDDEQYF
TRBV18	-	TRBJ1-1	-	TGTGCCAGCTCCCCGGGCTGGGGGAACACTGAAGCTTTCTTT	CASSPGWGNTEAFF
TRBV19	-	TRBJ2-6	-	TGTGCCAGTAGTATCCGGTGGGCTGGGGCCAACGTCCTGACTTTC	CASSIRWAGANVLTF
TRBV13	-	TRBJ1-2	-	TGTGCCAGCAGCTTAGGTACAGGATTCTATGGCTACACCTTC	CASSLGTGFYGYTF
TRBV6-6	-	TRBJ1-1	-	TGTGCCAGCAGCCCTCAAACGAACACTGAAGCTTTCTTT	CASSPQTNTEAFF
TRBV6-5	-	TRBJ1-1	once	TGTGCCAGCAGTTACTCCTTAGGCACTGAAGCTTTCTTT	CASSYSLGTEAFF
TRBV6-6	-	TRBJ1-5	-	TGTGCCAGCGCCCCCTATTATCGACAGCCCCAGCATTTT	CASAPYYRQPQHF
TRBV4-1	-	TRBJ1-6	-	TGCGCCAGCAGCCAAGATCAAACGAAGGGACGGCGCCTCCATTCACCCCTCCACTTT	CASSQDQTKGRRLHSPLHF
TRBV28	-	TRBJ1-2	-	TGTGCCAGCAGTTTACGATTATATGGCTACACCTTC	CASSLRLYGYTF
TRBV19	-	TRBJ2-3	-	TGTGCCAGTAGTATACAAGGACAGTTTAGCACAGATACGCAGTATTTT	CASSIQGQFSTDTQYF
TRBV7-9	-	TRBJ2-3	-	TGTGCCAGCAGCTTTGACTTCGCTAGCACAGATACGCAGTATTTT	CASSFDFASTDTQYF
TRBV6-5	-	TRBJ2-7	-	TGTGCCAGCAGTTCCGACCGGTACGAGCAGTACTTC	CASSSDRYEQYF
TRBV11-2	-	TRBJ2-2	-	TGTGCCAGCAGTAGAGAGGCGTTCGGGGAGCTGTTTTTT	CASSREAFGELFF
TRBV28	-	TRBJ1-5	few	TGTGCCAGCAGTCAGGGCAACAATCAGCCCCAGCATTTT	CASSQGNNQPQHF
TRBV5-1	-	TRBJ2-7	-	TGCGCCAGCAGCTCCGGACAGATCCTCTCCTACGAGCAGTACTTC	CASSSGQILSYEQYF
TRBV5-1	-	TRBJ2-7	few	TGCGCCAGCAGTAGGGGCCGTCCGGTGCAAATCTCCTACGAGCAGTACTTC	CASSRGRPVQISYEQYF
TRBV27	TRBD2	TRBJ2-1	-	TGTGCCAGCAGTTTCGCGGGAGAGCGGAATGAGCAGTTCTTC	CASSFAGERNEQFF